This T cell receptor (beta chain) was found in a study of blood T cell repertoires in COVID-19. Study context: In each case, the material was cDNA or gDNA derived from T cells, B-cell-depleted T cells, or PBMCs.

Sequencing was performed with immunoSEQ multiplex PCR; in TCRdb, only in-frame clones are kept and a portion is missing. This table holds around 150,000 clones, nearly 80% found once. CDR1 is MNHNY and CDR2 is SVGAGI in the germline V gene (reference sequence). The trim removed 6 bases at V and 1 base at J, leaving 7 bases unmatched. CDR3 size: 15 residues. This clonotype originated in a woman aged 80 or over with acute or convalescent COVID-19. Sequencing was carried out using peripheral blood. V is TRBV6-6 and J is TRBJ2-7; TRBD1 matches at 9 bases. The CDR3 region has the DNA TGTGCCAGCAGCCTCACAGGGGGCTTATCCTACGAGCAGTACTTC. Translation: CASSLTGGLSYEQYF.